The text below deals with one TCR beta chain. The table came from immunoSEQ multiplex PCR; TCRdb's copy has only in-frame clones and leaves some out. The table records 250,000 to 300,000 clones, roughly 87% of them present only once. These data belong to a study of control samples from healthy donors and cancer patients. CDR1 is SGHKS and CDR2 is YYEKEE in the germline V gene (reference sequence). The CDR3 loop spans 17 amino acids. V lost 3 bases and J lost 0, with 17 bases in between. The receptor comes from an older woman with lung cancer. The chain joins TRBV5-5 to TRBJ2-3; D gene ambiguous. The sample comprised PBMCs. Here the CDR3 reads CASSSIRVASSTDTQYF. CDR3 nucleotide sequence: TGTGCCAGCAGCTCAATCCGGGTGGCGTCTAGCACAGATACGCAGTATTTT.